A selection of T cell receptor beta chains follows, all from one sample in a study of blood T cell repertoires in COVID-19. Assay: immunoSEQ multiplex PCR; the TCRdb copy retains only in-frame clones and omits some. The data contain about 500,000 clones, around nine tenths of them singletons. The specimen sequenced was peripheral blood. The source is a woman in her 50s with COVID-19, enrolled during active disease. Both conserved end residues are part of each CDR3. D genes are given only for firm matches. Where a row states a size, it is once, few, many or the class of an expanded clone; other rows omit it.

>TRBJ1-2|NA|few|TRBV5-5
CASSLDSYGYTF
TGTGCCAGCAGCTTGGACAGTTATGGCTACACCTTC
>TRBJ1-4|TRBD1|NA|TRBV3-1/TRBV3-2
CASSQDERDRGLEKLFF
TGTGCCAGCAGCCAAGATGAACGGGACAGGGGGCTGGAAAAACTGTTTTTT
>TRBJ2-1|NA|once|TRBV4-1
CASSLQNEQFF
TGCGCCAGCAGCCTCCAGAATGAGCAGTTCTTC
>TRBJ1-6|NA|few|TRBV6-6
CASSQSDNSPLHF
TGTGCCAGCAGTCAGTCAGATAATTCACCCCTCCACTTT
>TRBJ1-5|NA|once|TRBV18
CASSPRGRQAGGQPQHF
TGTGCCAGCTCACCACGGGGACGACAGGCGGGGGGTCAGCCCCAGCATTTT
>TRBJ2-1|TRBD1|NA|TRBV7-8
CASSLVGVGTDYNEQFF
TGTGCCAGCAGCTTAGTGGGAGTGGGGACAGACTACAATGAGCAGTTCTTC
>TRBJ2-7|TRBD1|NA|TRBV2
CASNPSDRESSYEQYF
TGTGCCAGCAATCCATCTGACAGGGAGAGCTCCTACGAGCAGTACTTC
>TRBJ2-7|NA|NA|TRBV18
CASSPSNSPYEQYF
TGTGCCAGCTCACCTTCTAACAGTCCCTACGAGCAGTACTTC
>TRBJ1-1|NA|NA|TRBV28
CASSPPTTWDNLNTEAFF
TGTGCCAGCAGTCCCCCTACGACCTGGGACAACTTGAACACTGAAGCTTTCTTT
>TRBJ2-7|TRBD2|NA|TRBV5-4
CASSAEAGGPYEQYF
TGTGCCAGCAGCGCGGAAGCGGGGGGCCCCTACGAGCAGTACTTC
>TRBJ2-7|NA|NA|TRBV6-5
CASSQSLNSYEQYF
TGTGCCAGCAGCCAAAGCCTAAACTCCTACGAGCAGTACTTC
>TRBJ1-2|NA|NA|TRBV27
CASSYPSPGANYGYTF
TGTGCCAGCAGTTACCCCTCCCCGGGGGCTAACTATGGCTACACCTTC
>TRBJ2-3|NA|NA|TRBV7-6
CASSLAPGSSTDTQYF
TGTGCCAGCAGCTTAGCCCCCGGGAGTAGCACAGATACGCAGTATTTT
>TRBJ2-1|TRBD1|NA|TRBV6-4
CASSRDRDNEQFF
TGTGCCAGCAGCCGGGACAGGGACAATGAGCAGTTCTTC
>TRBJ1-1|NA|NA|TRBV4-1
CASSQWEGRGTEAFF
TGCGCCAGCAGCCAGTGGGAGGGCCGGGGCACTGAAGCTTTCTTT
>TRBJ2-7|NA|NA|TRBV29-1
CSVLSHQDEQYF
TGCAGCGTCCTATCCCACCAGGACGAGCAGTACTTC
>TRBJ1-2|NA|NA|TRBV12-3/TRBV12-4
CASSFGQSYGYTF
TGTGCCAGCAGTTTTGGACAGTCCTATGGCTACACCTTC
>TRBJ2-1|NA|few|TRBV27
CASSYSRVNEQFF
TGTGCCAGCAGTTATTCCAGGGTGAATGAGCAGTTCTTC
>TRBJ1-1|NA|NA|TRBV19
CASSILTEAFF
TGTGCCAGTAGTATCTTGACTGAAGCTTTCTTT
>TRBJ2-1|TRBD2|NA|TRBV24-1
CATSDPGGARNNEQFF
TGTGCCACCAGTGACCCCGGGGGGGCGAGAAACAATGAGCAGTTCTTC
>TRBJ1-5|NA|few|TRBV28
CASRQSQGNQPQHF
TGTGCCAGCAGGCAATCCCAGGGGAATCAGCCCCAGCATTTT
>TRBJ2-7|NA|NA|TRBV30
CAWSVSPPEQYF
TGTGCCTGGAGCGTCTCCCCTCCCGAGCAGTACTTC
>TRBJ2-1|TRBD1|NA|TRBV5-1
CASSLGDRGVNEQFF
TGCGCCAGCAGCTTGGGTGACAGGGGAGTAAATGAGCAGTTCTTC
>TRBJ1-2|NA|NA|TRBV7-3
CASSLTRLEGYTF
TGTGCCAGCAGCTTAACGAGACTCGAAGGCTACACCTTC
>TRBJ1-2|NA|NA|TRBV5-6
CASSPGYNYGYTF
TGTGCCAGCAGCCCAGGGTATAACTATGGCTACACCTTC
>TRBJ1-1|NA|NA|TRBV14
CASSQGFFQGGSGTEAFF
TGTGCCAGCAGCCAGGGTTTTTTTCAGGGAGGTTCTGGCACTGAAGCTTTCTTT
>TRBJ2-1|TRBD2|NA|TRBV10-3
CAISALTSGGPHEQFF
TGTGCCATCAGTGCACTAACTAGCGGGGGGCCACATGAGCAGTTCTTC
>TRBJ2-1|NA|NA|TRBV7-3
CASSLHPGSYNEQFF
TGTGCCAGCAGCTTACACCCCGGCTCCTACAATGAGCAGTTCTTC
>TRBJ1-1|NA|NA|TRBV19
CATVARVGAEAFF
TGTGCCACCGTTGCGAGGGTGGGAGCTGAAGCTTTCTTT
>TRBJ1-4|TRBD1|NA|TRBV5-1
CASSLEAQGENEKLFF
TGCGCCAGCAGCTTGGAGGCACAGGGGGAAAATGAAAAACTGTTTTTT
>TRBJ2-2|NA|NA|TRBV18
CASSPRRNTGELFF
TGTGCCAGCTCACCACGGAGGAACACCGGGGAGCTGTTTTTT